Given below is one TCR beta chain in context. In the original analysis: Cell counts per sample came from amplifying reference gene primers. Data came from immunoSEQ multiplex PCR; TCRdb stores just in-frame clones and leaves some out. V, J and clone size were drawn from that table, and D and trimming were deduced from the DNA. Found here are about 180,000 clones, 80% to 85% of them singletons; the top ten hold 7.6%. This sample is drawn from a study of blood T cell repertoires in COVID-19. The source material was peripheral blood. This TCR was sampled from a woman in her 70s with COVID-19, enrolled during active disease.

The CDR3 DNA sequence: TGTGCCAGCAGCGCAACTCCGGGACTAGCGGGTGGGATGGTTAGCACAGATACGCAGTATTTT. It specifies CASSATPGLAGGMVSTDTQYF. This chain connects TRBV9 to TRBJ2-3; TRBD2 matches at 12 bases. V lost 3 bases to trimming and J lost 0 bases; unmatched junction nucleotides: 17. This CDR3 is 21 amino acids long. Germline V lookup: CDR1 SGDLS, CDR2 YYNGEE.